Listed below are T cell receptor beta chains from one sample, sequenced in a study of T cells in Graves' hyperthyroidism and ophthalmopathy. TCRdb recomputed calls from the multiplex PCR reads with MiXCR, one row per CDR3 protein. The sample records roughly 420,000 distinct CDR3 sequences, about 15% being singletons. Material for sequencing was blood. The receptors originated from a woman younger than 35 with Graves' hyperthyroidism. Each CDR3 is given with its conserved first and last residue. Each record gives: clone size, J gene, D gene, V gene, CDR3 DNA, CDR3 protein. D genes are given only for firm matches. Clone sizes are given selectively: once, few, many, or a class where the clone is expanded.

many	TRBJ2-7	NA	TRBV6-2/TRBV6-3	TGTGCCAGCAGTTACTCCGATACAAGGGGGTTCCCCTACGAGCAGTACTTC	CASSYSDTRGFPYEQYF
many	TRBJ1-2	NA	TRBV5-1	TGCGCCAGCAGCACGACCGACTACGGTGGCTATGGCTACACCTTC	CASSTTDYGGYGYTF
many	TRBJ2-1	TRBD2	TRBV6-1	TGTGCCAGCAGGAGAGGGACTAGCGGGGGGCCCGGCCCCTACAATGAGCAGTTCTTC	CASRRGTSGGPGPYNEQFF
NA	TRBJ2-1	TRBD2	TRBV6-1	TGTGCCAGCAGACCGAGCGGGAGGGACTACAGGGAGCAGTTCTTC	CASRPSGRDYREQFF
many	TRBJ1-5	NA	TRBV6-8	TGTGCCAGCAGTTACTCGGGCAAAGGCAATCAGCCCCAGCATTTT	CASSYSGKGNQPQHF
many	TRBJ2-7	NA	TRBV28	TGTGCCAGCAGTCATCGAAGGGACGTCAGCGAGCAGTACTTC	CASSHRRDVSEQYF
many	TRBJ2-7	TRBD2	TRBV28	TGTGCCAGCAGTTTAGGGCTAGCGGGAGTACTCTACGAGCAGTACTTC	CASSLGLAGVLYEQYF
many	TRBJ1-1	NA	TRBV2	TGTGCCAGCAGTGTTGGAGGGATGAACACTGAAGCTTTCTTT	CASSVGGMNTEAFF
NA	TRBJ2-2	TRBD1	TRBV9	TGTGCCAGCAGCGAAACAGGGGGAAGGGGCGGGGAGCTGTTTTTT	CASSETGGRGGELFF
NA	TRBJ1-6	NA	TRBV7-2	TGTGCCAGCAGCTTCGACAGCCTCTATAATTCACCCCTCCACTTT	CASSFDSLYNSPLHF
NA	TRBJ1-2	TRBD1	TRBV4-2	TGTGCCAGCAGCCAAGAGGGGACAGGGTTGCCCAACTATGGCTACACCTTC	CASSQEGTGLPNYGYTF
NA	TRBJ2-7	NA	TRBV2	TGTGCCAGCAGTGTATACGGGAGCCCCTACGAGCAGTACTTC	CASSVYGSPYEQYF
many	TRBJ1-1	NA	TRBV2	TGTGCCAGCAAAGGGGAGAACACTGAAGCTTTCTTT	CASKGENTEAFF
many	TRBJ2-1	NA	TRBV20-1	TGCAGTGCTAGAGATCAGTCGGATGAGCAGTTCTTC	CSARDQSDEQFF
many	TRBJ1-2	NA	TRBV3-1	TGTGCCAGCAGTCCTCGACAGACCCCAGGAAACTATGGCTACACCTTC	CASSPRQTPGNYGYTF
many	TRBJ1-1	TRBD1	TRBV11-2	TGTGCCAGCAGCCCCGGACAGGGGGGAGAAATAAGGAGAACTGAAGCTTTCTTT	CASSPGQGGEIRRTEAFF
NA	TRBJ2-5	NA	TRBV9	TGTGCCAGCAGCATCTCGGGGGAAGAGACCCAGTACTTC	CASSISGEETQYF
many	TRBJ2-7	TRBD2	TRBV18	TGTGCCAGCTCCCGAATATGGACTAGCGGGGACGAGCAGTACTTC	CASSRIWTSGDEQYF
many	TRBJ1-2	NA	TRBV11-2	TGTGCCAGCAGCTCCCGAGGGGCCCGGGTATCTATTTATGGCTACACCTTC	CASSSRGARVSIYGYTF
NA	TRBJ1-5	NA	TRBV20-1	TGCAGTGCTGCGGTTGGTGTCCAGCCCCAGCATTTT	CSAAVGVQPQHF
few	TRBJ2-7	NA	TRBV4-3	TGCGCCAGCAGCCCCGGCCAGGGTGACTCCTACGAGCAGTACTTC	CASSPGQGDSYEQYF
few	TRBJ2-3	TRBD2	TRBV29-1	TGCAGCGTTGAAGATTATCGGGGGGTAATCACAGATACGCAGTATTTT	CSVEDYRGVITDTQYF
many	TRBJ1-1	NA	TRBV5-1	TGCGCCAGCAGCGGGGGGATGGGTGACACTGAAGCTTTCTTT	CASSGGMGDTEAFF
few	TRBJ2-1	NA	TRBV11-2	TGTGCCAGCAGCCCTCTGGTAGTAGGTCCCAATGAGCAGTTCTTC	CASSPLVVGPNEQFF
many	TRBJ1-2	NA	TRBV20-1	TGCAGTGCTCCGGGGGGGCACCTCTATGGCTACACCTTC	CSAPGGHLYGYTF